These T cell receptor beta chains were read from a single sample in a study of beta chain features in type 1 diabetes. Only in-frame clones appear in the TCRdb table, and some are missing; sequencing was by immunoSEQ multiplex PCR. Of hundreds of thousands of clones listed, roughly 12% were seen once; the top ten hold 0.022%. The sequenced sample was naive CD4+ T cells from blood. All receptors derive from a man aged 18 to 35 with type 1 diabetes. Each CDR3 is given with its conserved first and last residue. D genes are given only for firm matches. Clone size is shown for a subset of rows, as once, few, many or a class of expanded clone.

J,V,size,D,DNA,CDR3
TRBJ2-6,TRBV7-8,-,-,TGTGCCAGCAGCTTAGTCGACGGTAGGGACGTCCTGACTTTC,CASSLVDGRDVLTF
TRBJ1-2,TRBV29-1,-,-,TGCAGCGTTGAAGATGACGACAGCTCCTATGGCTACACCTTC,CSVEDDDSSYGYTF
TRBJ1-3,TRBV29-1,-,-,TGCAGCGCCTCGGGACCGCACTCTGGAAACACCATATATTTT,CSASGPHSGNTIYF
TRBJ2-3,TRBV7-9,few,-,TGTGCCAGCAGCTTATTGGTCACAGATACGCAGTATTTT,CASSLLVTDTQYF
TRBJ2-7,TRBV7-9,few,-,TGTGCCAGCAGCCGGGGGCGGGGAACCCACTCCTACGAGCAGTACTTC,CASSRGRGTHSYEQYF
TRBJ2-2,TRBV7-8,-,TRBD1,TGTGCCAGCAGCTTCGACAGGACAGGGCCGGACACCGGGGAGCTGTTTTTT,CASSFDRTGPDTGELFF
TRBJ2-1,TRBV6-1,-,-,TGTGCCAGCAGTGCGCCCGACAGGGCTGGGGGGGATGAGCAGTTCTTC,CASSAPDRAGGDEQFF
TRBJ2-1,TRBV5-4,few,-,TGTGCCAGCAGCTTGGAGCTGGCGGGTGAGCAGTTCTTC,CASSLELAGEQFF
TRBJ2-7,TRBV28,-,-,TGTGCCAGCAGTCCTCCGGGCGGCGAGCAGTACTTC,CASSPPGGEQYF
TRBJ2-7,TRBV2,few,-,TGTGCCAGCAGTGGTAGCTGGGGCTACGAGCAGTACTTC,CASSGSWGYEQYF
TRBJ1-2,TRBV4-1,once,-,TGCGCCAGCAGCCCCCCTTCCTGGCTAAACTATGGCTACACCTTC,CASSPPSWLNYGYTF
TRBJ2-3,TRBV16,-,-,TGTGCCAGCAGCCGCCAGGGCTCAGATACGCAGTATTTT,CASSRQGSDTQYF
TRBJ1-5,TRBV10-3,-,TRBD1,TGTGCCATCAGTGGACAGGGCGACGGGGGCAATCAGCCCCAGCATTTT,CAISGQGDGGNQPQHF
TRBJ1-1,TRBV18,-,-,TGTGCCAGCTCACGAGAGGAGGTGAACACTGAAGCTTTCTTT,CASSREEVNTEAFF
TRBJ2-7,TRBV29-1,few,-,TGCAGCGTTGAAGCGGCCTACGAGCAGTACTTC,CSVEAAYEQYF
TRBJ1-2,TRBV4-1,few,-,TGCGCCAGCCGTGGCCCGGGGAAAGAGGCCTATGGCTACACCTTC,CASRGPGKEAYGYTF
TRBJ2-3,TRBV7-2,few,TRBD1,TGTGCCAGCAGTCCCTGGGGACAGGGGGCCCCAGATACGCAGTATTTT,CASSPWGQGAPDTQYF
TRBJ1-2,TRBV27,few,-,TGTGCCAGCAGCCGTGGGAAGGGCTTGGGTGGCTACACCTTC,CASSRGKGLGGYTF
TRBJ2-2,TRBV30,-,TRBD1,TGTGCCTGGGACCTGGGACAGGGGGTATGGGCCGGGGAGCTGTTTTTT,CAWDLGQGVWAGELFF
TRBJ1-1,TRBV6-5,-,-,TGTGCCAGCAGTTACGAGGGCAGGAACACTGAAGCTTTCTTT,CASSYEGRNTEAFF
TRBJ2-1,TRBV15,-,TRBD2,TGTGCCACCAGCACAGCGGGGGGGCCTGTCTACAATGAGCAGTTCTTC,CATSTAGGPVYNEQFF
TRBJ2-1,TRBV7-3,-,-,TGTGCCAGCAGCCCCGGACAGCCCGGGATGAATGAGCAGTTCTTC,CASSPGQPGMNEQFF
TRBJ1-1,TRBV7-9,few,-,TGTGCCAGCAGCCTACAGGGTTTTGGAACTGAAGCTTTCTTT,CASSLQGFGTEAFF
TRBJ1-2,TRBV10-3,few,-,TGTGCCATCAGTGAGGGACAGAACTATGGCTACACCTTC,CAISEGQNYGYTF
TRBJ1-1,TRBV30,-,-,TGTGCCTGGAGTTTCCGCAGGGACACTGAAGCTTTCTTT,CAWSFRRDTEAFF
TRBJ2-5,TRBV30,few,-,TGTGCCTGGACCTACGGGGAGACCCAGTACTTC,CAWTYGETQYF
TRBJ2-7,TRBV25-1,few,TRBD1,TGTGCCAGCAGTCGCCCTGACAGGGACGAGCAGTACTTC,CASSRPDRDEQYF
TRBJ2-3,TRBV30,-,-,TGTGCCTGGAGTTTACTGCCAGATACGCAGTATTTT,CAWSLLPDTQYF
TRBJ1-5,TRBV20-1,-,-,TGCAGTGCTAGGGGCAATCAGCCCCAGCATTTT,CSARGNQPQHF
TRBJ2-7,TRBV19,-,-,TGTGCCAGTAGTATTGGGCGGGGCCCGTCCTACGAGCAGTACTTC,CASSIGRGPSYEQYF
TRBJ2-7,TRBV7-9,-,-,TGTGCCAGCAGCTCCCAGGGATACGAGCAGTACTTC,CASSSQGYEQYF
TRBJ2-7,TRBV9,few,-,TGTGCCAGCAGCGTAGGGGCGGGGGCCTCATACGAGCAGTACTTC,CASSVGAGASYEQYF
TRBJ2-2,TRBV30,-,-,TGTGCCTGGAGTGTGAATCCGGGACGGTCCACCGGGGAGCTGTTTTTT,CAWSVNPGRSTGELFF
TRBJ1-1,TRBV7-9,-,TRBD1,TGTGCCAGCAGCTTAGCGACAGGGCATATGGCTGAAGCTTTCTTT,CASSLATGHMAEAFF
TRBJ2-7,TRBV2,few,TRBD1,TGTGCCAGCAGTGATGGGACAGGGTACTACGAGCAGTACTTC,CASSDGTGYYEQYF
TRBJ1-4,TRBV30,-,-,TGTGCCTGGAGGGCCTTAAATGATGAAAAACTGTTTTTT,CAWRALNDEKLFF
TRBJ1-4,TRBV29-1,-,-,TGCAGCGTTGTCGAATCAACTAATGAAAAACTGTTTTTT,CSVVESTNEKLFF
TRBJ2-2,TRBV10-3,-,-,TGTGCCATCACCGGGGGCGCGAACACCGGGGAGCTGTTTTTT,CAITGGANTGELFF
TRBJ1-4,TRBV30,few,TRBD1,TGTGCCTGGAGTGAGACAGGGGCGGGTGAAAAACTGTTTTTT,CAWSETGAGEKLFF
TRBJ1-1,TRBV19,-,TRBD1,TGTGCCAGTAGTACCCGACAGGGGGCCACTGAAGCTTTCTTT,CASSTRQGATEAFF
TRBJ2-5,TRBV18,-,-,TGTGCCAGCTCACCATCGCCAGGGCCCCAAGAGACCCAGTACTTC,CASSPSPGPQETQYF
TRBJ2-1,TRBV2,few,-,TGTGCCAGCAGTGAAGATTCGGGGAATGAGCAGTTCTTC,CASSEDSGNEQFF
TRBJ1-1,TRBV6-5,-,TRBD1,TGTGCCAGCAGACCCAGGGGGCAGAACACTGAAGCTTTCTTT,CASRPRGQNTEAFF
TRBJ2-1,TRBV5-1,-,-,TGCGCCAGCAGCTTGGCCTCCGGACTACGCGGGGAGCAGTTCTTC,CASSLASGLRGEQFF
TRBJ1-6,TRBV10-3,many,-,TGTGCCATCACAGGGTCGAGTGGTTCACCCCTCCACTTT,CAITGSSGSPLHF
TRBJ1-6,TRBV9,-,-,TGTGCCAGCAGCGTAGAGCCGGGTGGCAATTCACCCCTCCACTTT,CASSVEPGGNSPLHF
TRBJ2-1,TRBV7-2,-,TRBD2,TGTGCCAGCAGCCGACGGGCTAGCGGGGGCCTACTCTACAATGAGCAGTTCTTC,CASSRRASGGLLYNEQFF
TRBJ2-7,TRBV2,-,TRBD1,TGTGCCAGCAACCGAGGGGGACAGTCCTACGAGCAGTACTTC,CASNRGGQSYEQYF
TRBJ2-6,TRBV30,few,-,TGTGCCTGGACTTATTCGGGGGCCAACGTCCTGACTTTC,CAWTYSGANVLTF
TRBJ2-1,TRBV29-1,-,TRBD2,TGCAGCGTTGAAACTAGCGGGGGCCCCGTGACTTTCTTC,CSVETSGGPVTFF
TRBJ2-4,TRBV29-1,few,-,TGCAGCGTTGCAGACAGACTAAATCTAGCCAAAAACATTCAGTACTTC,CSVADRLNLAKNIQYF
TRBJ2-7,TRBV6-5,few,TRBD1,TGTGCCAGCAGTAGGGACAGGGGCCACGAGCAGTACTTC,CASSRDRGHEQYF